This T cell receptor (beta chain) comes out of a study of cytotoxic CD8 clonotypes in ibrutinib-treated CLL. Data came from immunoSEQ multiplex PCR; TCRdb stores just in-frame clones and leaves some out. The sample gives fewer than 400,000 clones, under 70% of which show up once; around 6.5% is in the top ten. The V and J ends lost 0 bases and 5 bases respectively, with 10 bases between them. This CDR3 spans 14 amino acids. Germline CDR1 is MNHNS and CDR2 is SASEGT. This clonotype was sampled from a human donor with chronic lymphocytic leukemia. Sequenced material: PBMCs, taken after 36 months of ibrutinib treatment. This chain uses TRBV6-1 with TRBJ2-5, with D possibly matching TRBD1 (5 bases). The DNA of the CDR3 is TGTGCCAGCAGTGAAGCCCTCAGGGTGGAGACCCAGTACTTC. This translates into CASSEALRVETQYF.